Listed below are T cell receptor beta chains from one sample, sequenced in a study of CD8 T cells in Susac syndrome. TCRdb itself ran the immunoSEQ multiplex PCR reads through MiXCR, one entry per CDR3 protein. This sample has just over 150,000 distinct CDR3 sequences, with approximately 96% found just once. Sequencing was done on a sample of CD8+ T cells from PBMCs. Receptors were obtained from a human donor with multiple sclerosis. CDR3s include the opening cysteine and the closing phenylalanine or tryptophan. D genes are given only for firm matches. A clone size is listed for some rows: how often the clone was seen (once, few, many), or a class if it is expanded.

size,V,D,J,DNA,CDR3
NA,TRBV7-9,TRBD1,TRBJ1-2,TGTGCCAGCAGCTTAACCGGACAGGGTAGTCGCTATGGCTACACCTTC,CASSLTGQGSRYGYTF
NA,TRBV12-3/TRBV12-4,NA,TRBJ2-3,TGTGCCAGCAGTCGGAGGGTCAGGGATACGCAGTATTTT,CASSRRVRDTQYF
NA,TRBV7-9,NA,TRBJ2-1,TGTGCCAGCAGTTACGGAGCCGATGAGCAGTTCTTC,CASSYGADEQFF
NA,TRBV4-1,NA,TRBJ1-2,TGCGCCAGCAGCCAAGATTCCTCCCTCTCCGGTGGCTACACCTTC,CASSQDSSLSGGYTF
few,TRBV7-2,NA,TRBJ2-7,TGTGCCAGCAGCCAGGGGGGCAACGAGCAGTACTTC,CASSQGGNEQYF
NA,TRBV6-1,NA,TRBJ1-2,TGTGCCAGCACTGTCAGCCGGGCCAACCCCTATGGCTACACCTTC,CASTVSRANPYGYTF
once,TRBV7-2,NA,TRBJ1-2,TGTGCCAGCGGTCATGGCTACACCTTC,CASGHGYTF
NA,TRBV29-1,NA,TRBJ1-2,TGCAGCGGGCGGGCGGCAGGGGATGGCTACACCTTC,CSGRAAGDGYTF
once,TRBV20-1,NA,TRBJ1-5,TGCAGTGCTAGCGATAGCAATCAGCCCCAGCATTTT,CSASDSNQPQHF
NA,TRBV7-9,NA,TRBJ2-5,TGTGCCAGCAGCCCCGGGATCGGTTTGGTAGAGACCCAGTACTTC,CASSPGIGLVETQYF
NA,TRBV15,TRBD1,TRBJ2-3,TGTGCCACCAGCCGTGACAGGGGAGCCACAGGTACGCAGTATTTT,CATSRDRGATGTQYF
NA,TRBV6-2/TRBV6-3,NA,TRBJ1-5,TGTGCCAGCGGACCAGGGAATCAGCCCCAGCATTTT,CASGPGNQPQHF
NA,TRBV29-1,NA,TRBJ2-7,TGCAGCGTTGAGGGACCCGAGTACGAGCAGTACTTC,CSVEGPEYEQYF
NA,TRBV20-1,TRBD2,TRBJ2-7,TGCAGTGCTAGAGATGTAGCGAGCGGGGGACCATACGAGCAGTACTTC,CSARDVASGGPYEQYF
NA,TRBV20-1,NA,TRBJ2-7,TGCAGTGCTATTATCACAGGTAGTCTCTACGAGCAGTACTTC,CSAIITGSLYEQYF
NA,TRBV20-1,NA,TRBJ1-1,TGCAGTGCTAGAAACGACCGGAAGGTCAATAGGAACACTGAAGCTTTCTTT,CSARNDRKVNRNTEAFF
once,TRBV4-1,TRBD1,TRBJ2-5,TGCGCCAGCAGCCAAGGGGACAGGGAAGAGACCCAGTACTTC,CASSQGDREETQYF
NA,TRBV6-5,NA,TRBJ1-1,TGTGCTAGCAGCCCCGGGACACTTGAAGCTTTCTTT,CASSPGTLEAFF
NA,TRBV7-6,NA,TRBJ2-7,TGTGCCAGCAGCATGACTAGTAAGGCCTACGAGCAGTACTTC,CASSMTSKAYEQYF
NA,TRBV9,TRBD2,TRBJ2-1,TGTGCCAGCAGCGTAGAAAGGAGCGGGAACAATGAGCAGTTCTTC,CASSVERSGNNEQFF
NA,TRBV5-1,TRBD1,TRBJ2-7,TGCGCCAGCAGCTTGGAGCGACAGGGAACCATTTTTGTCGACGAGCAGTACTTC,CASSLERQGTIFVDEQYF
NA,TRBV7-9,TRBD1,TRBJ2-7,TGTGCCAGCAGCGCCCGGGACAGGGTCCACGAGCAGTACTTC,CASSARDRVHEQYF
once,TRBV9,NA,TRBJ1-2,TGTGCCAGCAGCGTAGGACCGGTTACACATGGCTACACCTTC,CASSVGPVTHGYTF